Listed here are 3 T cell receptor beta chains from one sample, sequenced in a study of identical twins. Each CDR3 protein gets one entry after TCRdb re-called the 5' RACE reads with MiXCR. The data show 500,000 to 650,000 distinct CDR3 sequences, 20% to 25% seen once. In addition, the sample was reused for a study of yellow fever vaccine responses in identical twins.

Sequencing was carried out using CD4+ T cells sorted from blood. Source of these receptors: a woman under 30 in good health.

V usage is TRBV5-1 and J usage is TRBJ2-2, with 11 bases fitting TRBD2. V was clipped by 4 bases and J by 7 bases; unmatched bases: 9. Germline CDR1 SGHRS, CDR2 YFSETQ. CDR3 length equals 16 residues. CDR3: CASSILAGDAGGELFF. The CDR3 bases are TGCGCCAGCAGCATACTAGCGGGAGATGCGGGCGGGGAGCTGTTTTTT.

V usage is TRBV27 and J usage is TRBJ2-4; tentatively, D is TRBD2 (5 bases). V was clipped by 4 bases and J by 0 bases, with 7 bases between them. The CDR3 is 14 amino acids. Per germline, CDR1 MNHEY and CDR2 SMNVEV (reference sequence). The CDR3 nucleotides read TGTGCCAGCAGTTCACTAGGAGCCAAAAACATTCAGTACTTC. Translating it yields CASSSLGAKNIQYF.

The J gene is TRBJ2-3, the V gene TRBV6-2 or TRBV6-3; the D is unclear. The CDR3 extends over 16 amino acids. Germline V gene data show CDR1 as MNHEY and CDR2 as SVGEGT. Trimming took 2 bases from V and 5 from J, leaving 17 bases between them. The CDR3 protein is CASSYLNTEARDTQYF. DNA for the CDR3: TGTGCCAGCAGTTACCTCAACACAGAAGCAAGAGATACGCAGTATTTT.